The T cell receptor (beta chain) described here comes from a study of beta chain features in type 1 diabetes. Study in general: The examined sorted cells totaled 110 million or so across samples. Findings and limits, study-wide: Possible PCR preference for shorter templates applied equally to patients and controls.

Since all of the isolated RNA was reverse transcribed, expressed TCRB transcripts were what got sequenced. TCRdb keeps only in-frame clones here, not all; method: immunoSEQ multiplex PCR. The repertoire includes 35,000 to 50,000 clones, roughly 50% of them detected once, and 0.25% to 0.3% sits in the top ten. Only a few counts were recorded for this clone. No antigen is known for it. V shed 6 bases and J 4 bases; nucleotides not matched to a gene: 7. The germline V gene encodes CDR1 SQVTM and CDR2 ANQGSEA. The CDR3 contains 15 residues. This sequence was found in a woman under 40 in good health. Sequencing was performed on stem cell memory CD4+ T cells from blood. The chain combines TRBV29-1 with TRBJ2-1; 12 bases agree with TRBD2. CDR3 loop: CSVPRTSGNYNEQFF. The DNA for the CDR3 is TGCAGCGTGCCCCGGACTAGCGGGAATTACAATGAGCAGTTCTTC.